This T cell receptor (beta chain) was recorded in a study of T cells in Graves' hyperthyroidism and ophthalmopathy. General observations from the study: Most thyroid clonotypes expanded above 0.001 appeared in blood too.

Patients having uncontrolled infection, another autoimmune disease, pregnancy or lactation were not included. The CDR3 loop spans 12 amino acids. The germline CDR1 and CDR2 sequences are SGHTA and FQGNSA. V lost 3 bases to trimming and J lost 13 bases; unmatched junction nucleotides: 5. Only one count was recorded for this clonotype. Its antigen is undetermined. A much larger clone differs by one base, so this may be a read error. Amplification yielded TCR beta CDR3 regions, with RNA transcripts as the source. A set of HTBI primers served as the primers for a first-round RT-PCR of the TCR CDR3. TCRdb used MiXCR to reprocess the multiplex PCR reads, holding one entry per CDR3 protein. The sample contains more than 600,000 distinct CDR3 sequences, roughly 15% of which appear only once.

This chain uses TRBV7-2 with TRBJ2-1; 8 nucleotides line up with TRBD2. Sequenced: blood. This receptor was obtained from a man aged 18 to 29 with Graves' hyperthyroidism. The CDR3 DNA follows: TGTGCCAGCAGCTTGTCGGGAGGGGTCCAGTTCTTC. Its translation: CASSLSGGVQFF.